These T cell receptor beta chains were read from a single sample in a study of tumor-infiltrating lymphocytes in oesophageal squamous cell carcinoma. Using its own MiXCR run on the PCR reads, TCRdb lists one record per CDR3 protein. The repertoire includes about 12,000 distinct CDR3 sequences, 56% of them detected once, and around 32% sits in the top ten. Material for sequencing was esophageal tumor tissue. These receptors originate from a female donor with esophageal squamous cell carcinoma. Each CDR3 is given with its conserved first and last residue. A D gene is named only where the DNA matches it firmly. Clone sizes are given selectively: once, few, many, or a class where the clone is expanded.

clone_size j_call v_call cdr3_length d_call cdr3_nt cdr3_aa
once TRBJ1-1 TRBV7-9 13 - TGTGCCAGCAGCTTAAAGGGAGGCACTGAAGCTTTCTTT CASSLKGGTEAFF
- TRBJ2-1 TRBV11-2 15 - TGTGCCAGCAGCTACATGACAGGTTTTAACAATGAGCAGTTCTTC CASSYMTGFNNEQFF
once TRBJ1-6 TRBV11-2 13 - TGTGCCAGCAGCTTAGAGTGGGGTTCACCCCTCCACTTT CASSLEWGSPLHF
- TRBJ1-2 TRBV28 15 - TGTGCCAGCACCTCCGGGGGGCGCAAGGACTATGGCTACACCTTC CASTSGGRKDYGYTF
few TRBJ1-5 TRBV6-1 13 - TGTGCCAGCAGTTACCAGGGCAGTCAGCCCCAGCATTTT CASSYQGSQPQHF
- TRBJ2-7 TRBV7-2 17 TRBD2 TGTGCCAGCAGCTTAGCGATGACTAGCGGGAGCAACTACGAGCAGTACTTC CASSLAMTSGSNYEQYF
many TRBJ2-3 TRBV28 14 - TGTGCCAGCAGTACCCTAGTGTCGGGAGATACGCAGTATTTT CASSTLVSGDTQYF
many TRBJ2-1 TRBV7-6 13 TRBD1 TGTGCCAGCAGCCAGGGGGACCTCAATGAGCAGTTCTTC CASSQGDLNEQFF
medium-sized TRBJ2-1 TRBV14 12 - TGTGCCAGCAGCCCGTACTACAATGAGCAGTTCTTC CASSPYYNEQFF
many TRBJ2-7 TRBV9 15 TRBD1 TGTGCCAGCAGCGACCGGGACAGGGAAGCCTACGAGCAGTACTTC CASSDRDREAYEQYF
many TRBJ2-7 TRBV7-2 14 TRBD2 TGTGCCAGCACCTTAGCGGCGGGAGCGAACGAGCAGTACTTC CASTLAAGANEQYF
- TRBJ2-7 TRBV28 15 - TGTGCCAGCAGTTTCCAGAGTACGTTGGTGTTTGAGCAGTACTTC CASSFQSTLVFEQYF
many TRBJ2-1 TRBV27 16 TRBD2 TGTGCCAGCAGTCCCGGCGGGCTAGCGGGAGCTCTTGAGCAGTTCTTC CASSPGGLAGALEQFF
medium-sized TRBJ2-1 TRBV27 17 TRBD2 TGTGCCAGCAGTTCACTAAGCGGGAAGGGCCCCTACAATGAGCAGTTCTTC CASSSLSGKGPYNEQFF
medium-sized TRBJ1-2 TRBV6-1 14 TRBD1 TGTGCCAGCAGAGGGACAGGGGGCTTCTATGGCTACACCTTC CASRGTGGFYGYTF
many TRBJ2-1 TRBV15 16 TRBD2 TGTGCCACCAGTGATAGGACTAGCGGGAAGTACAATGAGCAGTTCTTC CATSDRTSGKYNEQFF
- TRBJ1-2 TRBV19 15 - TGTGCCAGTAGTAGGTCCGACAGGTCCTACTATGGCTACACCTTC CASSRSDRSYYGYTF
- TRBJ1-4 TRBV24-1 16 TRBD1 TGTGCCACCGCGCCCGGGACAGGGGGCCAAGACGAAAAACTGTTTTTT CATAPGTGGQDEKLFF
- TRBJ2-3 TRBV7-3 14 TRBD2 TGTGCCAGCAGCCCTGGGGCTAGCGGGGGAACGCAGTATTTT CASSPGASGGTQYF
- TRBJ2-1 TRBV4-1 15 TRBD2 TGTGCCAGCAGCTATAGCGGGATCGGGTCCAATGAGCAGTTCTTC CASSYSGIGSNEQFF
- TRBJ2-1 TRBV24-1 13 - TGTGCCACCAGTGAGGGGACACCGAAGAAGCAGTTCTTC CATSEGTPKKQFF
- TRBJ2-3 TRBV28 14 - TGTGCCAGCAGTTCCCCCTCTAGCACAGATACGCAGTATTTT CASSSPSSTDTQYF
- TRBJ2-3 TRBV7-2 16 - TGTGCCAGCAGCTTAGATGTTGTGTCTAGCACAGATACGCAGTATTTT CASSLDVVSSTDTQYF
- TRBJ2-1 TRBV7-4 15 - TGTGCCAGCAGCTTAATGGACCGCACCTACAATGAGCAGTTCTTC CASSLMDRTYNEQFF
many TRBJ2-1 TRBV6-6 20 TRBD2 TGTGCCAGCAGTTACCTTGGGACTAGCGGGATAGTTCGCTCCTACAATGAGCAGTTCTTC CASSYLGTSGIVRSYNEQFF
- TRBJ2-7 TRBV7-6 16 - TGTGCCAGCAGCTCGGGGGCGGGGCAGTGCCCCTACGAGCAGTACTTC CASSSGAGQCPYEQYF
few TRBJ2-3 TRBV7-2 19 TRBD2 TGTGCCAGCAGCTTAGTTCCCCAACCCCTAGCGGGGACCACAGATACGCAGTATTTT CASSLVPQPLAGTTDTQYF
many TRBJ1-2 TRBV9 13 TRBD1 TGTGCCAGCAGCGGGACAGGGGGCTATGGCTACACCTTC CASSGTGGYGYTF
many TRBJ2-1 TRBV19 13 - TGTGCCAGTACGGGGCCCAACGGGGATGAGCAGTTCTTC CASTGPNGDEQFF
few TRBJ2-1 TRBV7-6 15 - TGTGCCAGCAGCTTAGACGGAGCCTCCTACAATGAGCAGTTCTTC CASSLDGASYNEQFF